This T cell receptor (beta chain) was documented in a study of radiotherapy plus CTLA-4 blockade in lung cancer. Study background: Of the patients, more than 15% showed objective responses and under 40% attained disease control. Study-level results: Alongside interferon-beta, early blood T cell clone dynamics were reportedly the best predictor of response. Among blood TCR repertoires after radiotherapy plus ipilimumab, tumor-derived clones expanded.

The repertoire was sequenced with immunoSEQ multiplex PCR; TCRdb's copy has only in-frame clones and lacks some. The table shows about 73,000 clones, with roughly 84% occurring only once. Germline CDR1 and CDR2: MNHNS and SASEGT. The CDR3 length is 14 residues. Trimming cost V 5 bases and J 3 bases, with 12 bases left between them. Notes on this clone: Its antigen is unknown.

Sequencing used peripheral blood, obtained from a patient treated with radiotherapy plus ipilimumab. The chain joins TRBV6-1 to TRBJ2-3; D ambiguous. The TCR comes from a human donor with non-small cell lung cancer that progressed on radiotherapy plus ipilimumab. The CDR3 reads CASSRTSVTDTQYF. CDR3 DNA sequence: TGTGCCAGCAGTAGGACCTCAGTTACAGATACGCAGTATTTT.